One and the same sample provided the 30 T cell receptor beta chains below, sequenced in a study of cytomegalovirus exposure and HLA in healthy donors. PCR used 60 Vbeta primers and 13 Jbeta primers. TCRdb's copy holds only in-frame clones and misses some; the assay was immunoSEQ multiplex PCR. This sample's clone table lists about 120,000 clones. The sample was PBMCs. These receptors came from a man aged 35-49 years in good health and CMV-seropositive.

The chain recombines TRBV5-6 with TRBJ2-1, with a possible D match to TRBD1 (6 bases). The V and J ends lost 7 bases and 4 bases respectively, with 21 bases between them. Germline V gene sequence: CDR1 SGHDT, CDR2 YYEEEE. This CDR3 has 16 residues. The CDR3 here is CASGLLNRAEYNEQFF. For the CDR3, the DNA is TGTGCCAGCGGGCTCCTAAACAGGGCTGAATACAATGAGCAGTTCTTC.

The chain carries TRBV7-3 and TRBJ1-2, with TRBD1 matching over 10 bases. The trim removed 3 bases at V and 1 base at J, leaving 2 bases unmatched. There are 15 residues in the CDR3. CDR1 and CDR2 from the germline V gene are SGHTA and FQGTGA. CDR3 in DNA: TGTGCCAGCAGCTTGGGACAGGGGTATAACTATGGCTACACCTTC. Translation: CASSLGQGYNYGYTF.

The chain is built from TRBV2 and TRBJ2-6, with a weak D call TRBD2 (6 bases). V lost 7 bases and J 0 bases, leaving 13 bases between the germline ends. The germline V gene encodes CDR1 SNHLY and CDR2 FYNNEI. The CDR3 length is 16 residues. The CDR3 DNA is TGTGCCAGCACCCGAGCGGGTCTCTCTGGGGCCAACGTCCTGACTTTC. This gives the protein CASTRAGLSGANVLTF.

To note about this clone: An end of the junction differs from the germline gene, which may be a read error. This chain links TRBV13 with TRBJ1-1; TRBD1 aligns across 7 bases. The CDR3 covers 19 residues. Germline CDR1 reads PRHDT; CDR2 reads FYEKMQ (reference sequence). CDR3 in amino acids: CASSVGIRGRDRSDTEAFF. The CDR3 DNA follows: TGTGCCAGCAGCGTAGGAATCCGAGGAAGGGACAGAAGTGACACTGAAGCTTTCTTT.

The chain carries TRBV6-1 and TRBJ1-2, with a tentative D call TRBD1 (6 bases). The CDR3 loop spans 16 amino acids. Germline values: CDR1 MNHNS, CDR2 SASEGT. Trimming pared 4 bases from V and 5 bases from J, leaving 20 bases between. The CDR3 spells CASSALERQVWYGYTF. The CDR3 nucleotides read TGTGCCAGCAGTGCCCTCGAACGACAGGTTTGGTATGGCTACACCTTC.

The V and J genes are TRBV15 and TRBJ1-5; D not certain. CDR1 and CDR2 (germline): LNHNV, YYDKDF (reference sequence). The CDR3 covers 14 residues. V lost 2 bases, J lost 7 bases, and 12 bases lay in between. CDR3 DNA sequence: TGTGCCACCAGCAGACTGATCAACGGGCAGCCCCAGCATTTT. This translates into CATSRLINGQPQHF.

This chain links TRBV29-1 with TRBJ2-3; TRBD2 matches 7 bases. Germline trimming cut 1 base from V and 9 bases from J; bases unmatched to any gene: 4. This CDR3 is 12 amino acids long. The germline V gene has CDR1 SQVTM and CDR2 ANQGSEA. Here the CDR3 reads CSVEGREFTQYF. DNA for the CDR3: TGCAGCGTTGAAGGGCGGGAGTTCACGCAGTATTTT.

Worth noting for this clone: A read error may produce the germline difference seen at one junction end. The chain joins TRBV6-1 to TRBJ1-1; D is possibly TRBD1 (6 bases). Germline values: CDR1 MNHNS, CDR2 SASEGT. The CDR3 is 12 residues long. The CDR3: CASSETGGGRYF. The CDR3 bases are TGTGCCAGCAGTGAAACTGGCGGGGGGCGATACTTT.

The chain recombines TRBV28 with TRBJ2-7; 8 nucleotides match TRBD2. The trim removed 10 bases at V and 1 base at J, leaving 9 bases unmatched. The CDR3 runs 14 residues. The germline V gene has CDR1 MDHEN and CDR2 SYDVKM. The chain's CDR3 is CATGRASLSYEQYF. As DNA, the CDR3 is TGTGCCACCGGGAGGGCTTCTTTATCCTACGAGCAGTACTTC.

The chain carries TRBV11-3 and TRBJ2-3; 8 nucleotides align to TRBD1. The germline gives CDR1 SGHNT, CDR2 YENEEA. J lost 1 base, V lost 5 bases, and 8 bases had no gene match. The CDR3 extends over 16 amino acids. CDR3 region: CASSRGQGGRTDTQYF. In DNA form, the CDR3 reads TGTGCCAGCAGCCGCGGACAGGGCGGTCGCACAGATACGCAGTATTTT.

The chain employs TRBV6-5 and TRBJ2-7; 7 bases line up with TRBD2. The ends lost 5 bases at V and 3 bases at J; junction bases unmatched: 4. The germline CDR1 and CDR2 sequences are MNHEY and SVGAGI. The CDR3 consists of 13 residues. CDR3 sequence reads: CASSNPGGYEQYF. CDR3 DNA: TGTGCCAGCAGTAACCCGGGAGGCTACGAGCAGTACTTC.

The chain is built from TRBV11-2 and TRBJ2-6, with D uncertain. This CDR3 contains 15 residues. The germline CDR1 and CDR2 sequences are SGHAT and FQNNGV. V was clipped by 5 bases and J by 3 bases, with 11 bases between them. This CDR3 is CASSLERLGANVLTF. The CDR3 DNA reads as TGTGCCAGCAGCCTCGAACGACTTGGGGCCAACGTCCTGACTTTC.

The gene calls are TRBV27 and TRBJ1-2; TRBD1 matches 10 bases. Losses at the gene ends were 6 bases for V and 2 bases for J; bases not matched to a gene: 3. Germline assignment: CDR1 MNHEY and CDR2 SMNVEV (reference sequence). This CDR3 is 14 amino acids long. CDR3 loop: CASSPGQGNYGYTF. CDR3 nucleotide sequence: TGTGCCAGCAGCCCGGGACAGGGGAACTATGGCTACACCTTC.

The chain carries TRBV28 and TRBJ2-7; 9 positions match TRBD1. V was clipped by 5 bases and J by 3 bases; unmatched bases: 5. This CDR3 contains 14 residues. Germline loops: CDR1 MDHEN, CDR2 SYDVKM. CDR3 DNA sequence: TGTGCCAGCAGTACCGGGACAGGGATCTACGAGCAGTACTTC. Protein product: CASSTGTGIYEQYF.

The rearrangement uses TRBV6-5 and TRBJ1-3; 11 bases match TRBD1. V was clipped by 4 bases and J by 4 bases; unmatched bases: 6. The CDR3 is 16 amino acids. Germline V gene data show CDR1 as MNHEY and CDR2 as SVGAGI. In DNA, the CDR3 is TGTGCCAGCAGTTGGACAGGGGGCCTGAGGGGAAACACCATATATTTT. It is translated as CASSWTGGLRGNTIYF.

The V and J genes are TRBV4-1 and TRBJ2-1, with unresolved D. The V end was cut by 0 bases, the J end by 5 bases, with 11 bases between. This CDR3 has 15 amino acids. Germline CDR1 reads MGHRA; CDR2 reads YSYEKL. CDR3 loop: CASSQDRSRDNEQFF. In nucleotides, the CDR3 is TGCGCCAGCAGCCAAGATCGGTCCCGGGACAATGAGCAGTTCTTC.

The chain joins TRBV5-4 to TRBJ2-1, with TRBD2 matching over 8 bases. The CDR3 contains 15 residues. The junction had 6 bases not matched to a gene; V was cut back by 3 bases and J by 4 bases. Looked up from germline, CDR1 is SGHNT and CDR2 is YYREEE (reference sequence). The CDR3 region is CASSSTGGRYNEQFF. The CDR3 DNA reads as TGTGCCAGCAGCTCCACGGGAGGGAGGTACAATGAGCAGTTCTTC.

The chain's CDR3 is CASSQGLAPFTDTQYF. In DNA, the CDR3 is TGTGCCAGCAGCCAGGGACTAGCGCCCTTCACAGATACGCAGTATTTT. This chain joins TRBV27 and TRBJ2-3, with 10 bases aligning to TRBD2. This CDR3 contains 16 residues. Germline V lookup: CDR1 MNHEY, CDR2 SMNVEV (reference sequence). Trimming cost V 6 bases and J 2 bases; bases outside gene matches: 8.

This chain connects TRBV5-1 to TRBJ1-4; the D is unclear. Germline CDR1 is SGHRS and CDR2 is YFSETQ. This CDR3 has 13 amino acids. Trimming removed 0 bases at V and 5 bases at J, with 5 bases between. CDR3 coding DNA: TGCGCCAGCAGCTTGGGGCGGAATGAAAAACTGTTTTTT. Translated: CASSLGRNEKLFF.

The chain combines TRBV29-1 with TRBJ2-5, with 10 positions matching TRBD1. The V segment lost 3 bases and the J segment 5 bases; nucleotides outside the gene matches: 3. The CDR3 totals 13 residues. Germline assignment: CDR1 SQVTM and CDR2 ANQGSEA. CDR3 in amino acids: CSVERTGGETQYF. The CDR3 DNA reads TGCAGCGTTGAGAGGACAGGGGGGGAGACCCAGTACTTC.

J is TRBJ2-7 and V is TRBV27, with 10 bases identical to TRBD2. The CDR3 runs 16 residues. CDR1 is MNHEY, CDR2 SMNVEV, per germline (reference sequence). Germline trimming cut 0 bases from V and 2 bases from J; bases unmatched to any gene: 4. The CDR3 spells CASSLSSSGSPYEQYF. In nucleotides, the CDR3 is TGTGCCAGCAGTTTATCTTCTAGCGGGAGCCCCTACGAGCAGTACTTC.

This chain uses TRBV28 with TRBJ2-7, with 9 bases matching TRBD1. V trimming: 6 bases; J trimming: 2 bases; junction bases outside the gene matches: 8. CDR3 size: 15 residues. Germline-derived CDR1 and CDR2 are MDHEN and SYDVKM. The CDR3, as DNA: TGTGCCAGCAGGGTGGGGACAGGGATTCCCTACGAGCAGTACTTC. It specifies CASRVGTGIPYEQYF.

The CDR3 sequence is CASSLKPSGAGGYYEQYF. DNA of the CDR3: TGTGCCAGCAGCCTGAAGCCCTCGGGAGCCGGGGGGTACTACGAGCAGTACTTC. The genes are TRBV7-6 and TRBJ2-7, with 7 bases matching TRBD2. The CDR3 contains 18 residues. CDR1 and CDR2 from the germline V gene are SGHVS and FNYEAQ. After removal of 5 bases from V and 3 bases from J, the junction contained 19 bases not matched to a gene.

The rearrangement links TRBV7-2 to TRBJ1-6, with no clear D. CDR1 is SGHTA, CDR2 FQGNSA, per germline. The length of the CDR3 is 12 residues. Trimming took 0 bases from V and 12 from J, leaving 6 bases between them. CDR3 sequence: CASSLAGRPLHF. CDR3 coding DNA: TGTGCCAGCAGCTTAGCCGGGAGACCCCTCCACTTT.

CDR3 in amino acids: CATSRGGLSNTGELFF. The CDR3 DNA reads TGTGCCACCAGCAGAGGGGGACTGTCGAACACCGGGGAGCTGTTTTTT. V usage is TRBV15 and J usage is TRBJ2-2, with D maybe TRBD2 (6 bases). The V end lost 1 base, the J end lost 0 bases, and 9 bases lay between the germline ends. CDR1 and CDR2 from the germline V gene are LNHNV and YYDKDF (reference sequence). This CDR3 comprises 16 residues.

V gene TRBV19 combines with J gene TRBJ2-1; TRBD1 agrees at 7 bases. The ends lost 8 bases at V and 2 bases at J; junction bases unmatched: 9. The CDR3 length is 15 residues. The germline gives CDR1 LNHDA, CDR2 SQIVND (reference sequence). CDR3 protein: CASAATGTPYNEQFF. The CDR3 nucleotides read TGTGCCAGTGCTGCGACAGGGACCCCCTACAATGAGCAGTTCTTC.

The rearrangement joins TRBV18 to TRBJ2-7; maybe TRBD2 (6 bases). Germline V CDR1 and CDR2: KGHSH, LQKENI. The V end was cut by 4 bases, the J end by 2 bases, with 18 bases between. This CDR3 contains 16 residues. The CDR3 DNA follows: TGTGCCAGCTCACTATTACCGGCGGGGACCGCCTACGAGCAGTACTTC. This gives the protein CASSLLPAGTAYEQYF.

This chain connects TRBV28 to TRBJ2-1; D is uncertain. Trimming removed 5 bases at V and 10 bases at J, with 9 bases between. The length of the CDR3 is 11 residues. Germline assignment: CDR1 MDHEN and CDR2 SYDVKM. The CDR3 loop reads CASSARFEQFF. Written as DNA, the CDR3 is TGTGCCAGCAGTGCGCGCTTCGAGCAGTTCTTC.

The chain is built from TRBV5-1 and TRBJ2-1, with D perhaps TRBD1 (5 bases). Germline values: CDR1 SGHRS, CDR2 YFSETQ. The CDR3 extends over 15 amino acids. Trimming pared 0 bases from V and 1 base from J, leaving 8 bases between. CDR3 loop: CASSLEGRSYNEQFF. As DNA, the CDR3 is TGCGCCAGCAGCTTGGAGGGGCGTTCCTACAATGAGCAGTTCTTC.

This chain connects TRBV6-6 to TRBJ1-2, with 9 bases aligning to TRBD1. The CDR3 loop spans 15 amino acids. V was clipped by 5 bases and J by 4 bases; unmatched bases: 8. Germline CDR1 and CDR2: MNHNY and SVGAGI (reference sequence). CDR3 sequence reads: CASSRTGDLLYGYTF. The CDR3 DNA is TGTGCCAGCAGTCGGACAGGGGACCTACTCTATGGCTACACCTTC.